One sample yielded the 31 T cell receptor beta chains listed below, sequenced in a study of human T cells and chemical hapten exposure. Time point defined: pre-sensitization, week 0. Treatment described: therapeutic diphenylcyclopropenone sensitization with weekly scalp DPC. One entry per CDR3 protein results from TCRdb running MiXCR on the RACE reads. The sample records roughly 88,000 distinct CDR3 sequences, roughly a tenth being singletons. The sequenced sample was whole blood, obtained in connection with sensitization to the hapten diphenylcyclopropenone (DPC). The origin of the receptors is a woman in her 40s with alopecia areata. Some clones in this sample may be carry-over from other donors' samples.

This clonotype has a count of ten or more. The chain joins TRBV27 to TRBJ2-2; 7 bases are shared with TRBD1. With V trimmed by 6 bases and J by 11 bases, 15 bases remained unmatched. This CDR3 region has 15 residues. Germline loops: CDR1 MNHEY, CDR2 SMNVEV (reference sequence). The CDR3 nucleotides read TGTGCCAGCAGGCTCCCGACAGGGTCGGCTGGAGAGCTGTTTTTT. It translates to CASRLPTGSAGELFF.

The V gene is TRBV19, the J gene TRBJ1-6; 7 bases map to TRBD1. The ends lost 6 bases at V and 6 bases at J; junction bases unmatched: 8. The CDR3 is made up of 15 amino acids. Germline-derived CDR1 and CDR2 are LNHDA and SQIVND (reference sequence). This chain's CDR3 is CASSYLGGVNSPLHF. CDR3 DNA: TGTGCCAGTAGCTACCTAGGGGGCGTTAATTCACCCCTCCACTTT.

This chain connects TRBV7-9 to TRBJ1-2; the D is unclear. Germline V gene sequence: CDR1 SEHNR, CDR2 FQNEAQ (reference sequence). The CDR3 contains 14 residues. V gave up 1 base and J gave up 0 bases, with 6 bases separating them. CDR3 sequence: CASSLDIPNYGYTF. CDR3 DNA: TGTGCCAGCAGCTTAGATATACCTAACTATGGCTACACCTTC.

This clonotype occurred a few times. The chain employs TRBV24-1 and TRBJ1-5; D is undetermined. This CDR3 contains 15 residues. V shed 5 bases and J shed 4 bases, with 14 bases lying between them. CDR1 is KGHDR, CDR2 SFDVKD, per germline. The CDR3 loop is CATSGSDTANQPQHF. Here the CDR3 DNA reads TGTGCCACCAGTGGTTCCGATACAGCGAATCAGCCCCAGCATTTT.

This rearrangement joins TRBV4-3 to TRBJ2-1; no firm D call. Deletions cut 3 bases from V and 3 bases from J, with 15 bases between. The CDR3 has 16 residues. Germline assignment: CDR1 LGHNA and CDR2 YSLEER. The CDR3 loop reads CASSHAVPLGYNEQFF. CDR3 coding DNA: TGCGCCAGCAGCCATGCGGTCCCCCTGGGCTACAATGAGCAGTTCTTC.

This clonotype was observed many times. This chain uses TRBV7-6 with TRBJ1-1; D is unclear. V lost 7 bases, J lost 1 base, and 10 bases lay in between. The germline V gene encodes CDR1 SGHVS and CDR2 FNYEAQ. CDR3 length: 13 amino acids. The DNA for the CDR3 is TGTGCCAGCACCCGATACCAGAACACTGAAGCTTTCTTT. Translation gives CASTRYQNTEAFF.

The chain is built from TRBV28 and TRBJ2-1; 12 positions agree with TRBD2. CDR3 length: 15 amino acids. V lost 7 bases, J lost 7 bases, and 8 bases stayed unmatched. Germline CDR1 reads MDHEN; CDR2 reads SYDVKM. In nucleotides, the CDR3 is TGTGCCAGCACGGCTCTAGCGGGGGGGAGGAATGAGCAGTTCTTC. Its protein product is CASTALAGGRNEQFF.

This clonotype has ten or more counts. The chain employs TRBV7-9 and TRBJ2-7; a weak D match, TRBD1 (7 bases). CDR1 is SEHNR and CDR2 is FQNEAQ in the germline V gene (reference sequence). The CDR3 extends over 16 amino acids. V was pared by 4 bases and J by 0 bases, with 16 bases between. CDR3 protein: CASSSPRQGGSYEQYF. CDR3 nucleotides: TGTGCCAGCAGCTCCCCGAGACAGGGAGGCTCCTACGAGCAGTACTTC.

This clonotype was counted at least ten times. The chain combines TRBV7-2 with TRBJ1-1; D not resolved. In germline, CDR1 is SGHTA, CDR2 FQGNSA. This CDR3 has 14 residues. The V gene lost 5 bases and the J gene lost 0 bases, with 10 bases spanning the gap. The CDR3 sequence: CASSPDMLNTEAFF. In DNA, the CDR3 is TGTGCCAGCAGCCCCGACATGCTGAACACTGAAGCTTTCTTT.

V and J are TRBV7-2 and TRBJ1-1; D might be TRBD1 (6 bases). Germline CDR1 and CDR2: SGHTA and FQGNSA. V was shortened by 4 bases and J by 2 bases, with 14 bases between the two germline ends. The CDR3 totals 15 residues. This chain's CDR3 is CASSSRWGANTEAFF. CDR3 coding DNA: TGTGCCAGCAGCTCCCGGTGGGGGGCCAACACTGAAGCTTTCTTT.

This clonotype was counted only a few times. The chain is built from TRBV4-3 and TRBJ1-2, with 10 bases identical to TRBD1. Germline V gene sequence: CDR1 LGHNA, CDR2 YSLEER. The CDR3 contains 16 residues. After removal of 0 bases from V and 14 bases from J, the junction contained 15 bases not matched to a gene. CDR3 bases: TGCGCCAGCAGCCAAGAAAGTATGGGGACAGGGGTATTTGGTACCTTC. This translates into CASSQESMGTGVFGTF.

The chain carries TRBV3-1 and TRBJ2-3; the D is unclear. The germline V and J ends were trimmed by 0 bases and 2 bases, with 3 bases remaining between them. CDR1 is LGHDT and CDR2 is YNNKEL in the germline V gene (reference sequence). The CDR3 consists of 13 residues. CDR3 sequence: CASSQDSTDTQYF. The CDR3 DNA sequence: TGTGCCAGCAGCCAAGATTCCACAGATACGCAGTATTTT.

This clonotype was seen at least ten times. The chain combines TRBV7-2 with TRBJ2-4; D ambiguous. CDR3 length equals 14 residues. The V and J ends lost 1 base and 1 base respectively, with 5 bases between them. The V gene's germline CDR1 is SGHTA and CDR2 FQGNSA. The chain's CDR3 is CASSLEEAKNIQYF. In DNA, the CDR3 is TGTGCCAGCAGCTTAGAAGAGGCCAAAAACATTCAGTACTTC.

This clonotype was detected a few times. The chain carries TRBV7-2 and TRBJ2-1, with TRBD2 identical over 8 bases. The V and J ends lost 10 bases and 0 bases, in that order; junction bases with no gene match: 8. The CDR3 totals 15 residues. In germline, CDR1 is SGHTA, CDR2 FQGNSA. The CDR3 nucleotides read TGTGCCACCCGGGGGGGATCAAGCTCCTACAATGAGCAGTTCTTC. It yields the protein CATRGGSSSYNEQFF.

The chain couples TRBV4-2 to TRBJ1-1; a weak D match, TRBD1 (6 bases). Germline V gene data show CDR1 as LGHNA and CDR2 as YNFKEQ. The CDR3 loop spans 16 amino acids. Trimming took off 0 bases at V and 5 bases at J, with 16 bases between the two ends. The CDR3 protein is CASSQDQNRGRTEAFF. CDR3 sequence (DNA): TGTGCCAGCAGCCAAGATCAGAACCGGGGGCGAACTGAAGCTTTCTTT.

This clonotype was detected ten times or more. The CDR3 DNA reads as TGTGCCAGCAGTTACCTGCCGGGACGCCTAGCCAAAAACATTCAGTACTTC. Its protein is CASSYLPGRLAKNIQYF. The gene calls are TRBV6-2 or TRBV6-3 and TRBJ2-4; tentatively, D is TRBD1 or TRBD2 (5 bases each). The V gene lost 2 bases and the J gene lost 0 bases, with 14 bases spanning the gap. The germline CDR1 and CDR2 sequences are MNHEY and SVGEGT. This CDR3 spans 17 amino acids.

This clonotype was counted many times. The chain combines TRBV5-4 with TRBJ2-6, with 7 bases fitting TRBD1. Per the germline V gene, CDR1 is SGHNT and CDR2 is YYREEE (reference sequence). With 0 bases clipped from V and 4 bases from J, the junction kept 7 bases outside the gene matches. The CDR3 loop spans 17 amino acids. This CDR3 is CASSLGQGLAGANVLTF. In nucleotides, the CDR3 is TGTGCCAGCAGCTTGGGACAGGGATTAGCGGGGGCCAACGTCCTGACTTTC.

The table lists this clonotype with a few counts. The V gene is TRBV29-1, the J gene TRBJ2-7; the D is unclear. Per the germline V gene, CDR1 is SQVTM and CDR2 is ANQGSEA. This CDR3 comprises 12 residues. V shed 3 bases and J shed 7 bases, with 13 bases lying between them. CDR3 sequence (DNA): TGCAGCGTTGATTCGGGCCCTGGGGAGCAGTACTTC. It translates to CSVDSGPGEQYF.

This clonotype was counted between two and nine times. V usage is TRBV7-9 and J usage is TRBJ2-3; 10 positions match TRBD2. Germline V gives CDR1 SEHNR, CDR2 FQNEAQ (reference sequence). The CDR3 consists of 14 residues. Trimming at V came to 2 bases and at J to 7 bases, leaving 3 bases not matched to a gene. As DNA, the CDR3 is TGTGCCAGCAGCTTAAGCGGGGGGGATAATACGCAGTATTTT. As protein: CASSLSGGDNTQYF.

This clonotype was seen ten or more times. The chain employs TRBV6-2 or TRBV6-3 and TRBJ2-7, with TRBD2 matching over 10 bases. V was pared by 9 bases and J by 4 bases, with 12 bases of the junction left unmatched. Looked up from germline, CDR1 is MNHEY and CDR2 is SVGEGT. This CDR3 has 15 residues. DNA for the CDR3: TGTGCCAGTTGGACCCATAGCGGGGGGTCTTACGAGCAGTACTTC. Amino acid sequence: CASWTHSGGSYEQYF.

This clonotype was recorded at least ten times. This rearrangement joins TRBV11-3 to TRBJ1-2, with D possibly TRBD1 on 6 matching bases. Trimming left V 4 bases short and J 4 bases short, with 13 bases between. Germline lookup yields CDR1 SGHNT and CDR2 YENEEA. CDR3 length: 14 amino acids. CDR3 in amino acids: CASSSDRPFYGYTF. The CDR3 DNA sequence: TGTGCCAGCAGCTCCGACAGGCCCTTCTATGGCTACACCTTC.

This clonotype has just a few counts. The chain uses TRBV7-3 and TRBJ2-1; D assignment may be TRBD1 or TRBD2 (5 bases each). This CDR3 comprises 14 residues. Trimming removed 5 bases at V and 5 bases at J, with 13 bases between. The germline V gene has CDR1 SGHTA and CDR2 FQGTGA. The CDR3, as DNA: TGTGCCAGCAGCAGGGGATTGAGGGACAATGAGCAGTTCTTC. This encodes CASSRGLRDNEQFF.

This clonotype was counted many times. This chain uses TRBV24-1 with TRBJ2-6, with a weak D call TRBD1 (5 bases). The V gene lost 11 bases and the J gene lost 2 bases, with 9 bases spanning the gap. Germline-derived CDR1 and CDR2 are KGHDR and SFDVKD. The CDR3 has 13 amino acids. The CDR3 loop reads CAIQVPGANVLTF. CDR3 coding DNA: TGTGCCATACAGGTCCCTGGGGCCAACGTCCTGACTTTC.

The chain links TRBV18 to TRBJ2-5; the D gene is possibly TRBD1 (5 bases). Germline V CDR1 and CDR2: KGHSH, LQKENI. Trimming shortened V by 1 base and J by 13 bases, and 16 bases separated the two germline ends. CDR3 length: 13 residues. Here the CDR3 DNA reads TGTGCCAGCTCACCACGTAAGGACATCGTCACGTACTTC. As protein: CASSPRKDIVTYF.

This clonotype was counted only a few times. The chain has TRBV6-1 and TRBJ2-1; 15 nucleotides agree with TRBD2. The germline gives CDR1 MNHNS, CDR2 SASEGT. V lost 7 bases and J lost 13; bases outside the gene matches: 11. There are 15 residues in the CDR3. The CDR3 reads CASTWTSGGAFNQFF. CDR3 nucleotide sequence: TGTGCCAGCACCTGGACTAGCGGGGGGGCCTTCAATCAGTTCTTC.

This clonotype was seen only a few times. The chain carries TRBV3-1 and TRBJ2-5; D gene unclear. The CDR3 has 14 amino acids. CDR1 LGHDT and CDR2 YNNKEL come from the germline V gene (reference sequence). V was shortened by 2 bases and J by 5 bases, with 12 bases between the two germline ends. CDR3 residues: CASSQTSPVETQYF. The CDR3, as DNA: TGTGCCAGCAGCCAAACGAGCCCCGTGGAGACCCAGTACTTC.

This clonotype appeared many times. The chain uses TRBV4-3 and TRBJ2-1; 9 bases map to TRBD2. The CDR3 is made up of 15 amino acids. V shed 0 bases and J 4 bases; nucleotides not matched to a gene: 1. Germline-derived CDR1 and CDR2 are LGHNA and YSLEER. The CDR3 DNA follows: TGCGCCAGCAGCCAAGATACTAGCGGGTACAATGAGCAGTTCTTC. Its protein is CASSQDTSGYNEQFF.

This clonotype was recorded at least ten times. The CDR3 spells CASSLQTSGGNLETQYF. DNA for the CDR3: TGTGCCAGCAGTCTACAGACTAGCGGGGGAAATCTAGAGACCCAGTACTTC. The rearrangement joins TRBV12-3 or TRBV12-4 to TRBJ2-5; 12 nucleotides agree with TRBD2. The CDR3 consists of 17 residues. V lost 5 bases to trimming and J lost 4 bases; unmatched junction nucleotides: 11.

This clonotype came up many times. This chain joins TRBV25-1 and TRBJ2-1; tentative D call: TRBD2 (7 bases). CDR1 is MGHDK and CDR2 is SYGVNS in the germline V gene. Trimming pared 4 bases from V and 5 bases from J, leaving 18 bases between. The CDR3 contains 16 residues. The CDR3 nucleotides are TGTGCCAGCAGTGCCCTGGGGGCGGGGGACCACAATGAGCAGTTCTTC. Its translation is CASSALGAGDHNEQFF.

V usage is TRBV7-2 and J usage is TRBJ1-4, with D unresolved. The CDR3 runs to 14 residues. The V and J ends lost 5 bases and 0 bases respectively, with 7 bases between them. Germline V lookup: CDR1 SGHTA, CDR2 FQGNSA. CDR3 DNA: TGTGCCAGCAGCCCACACCCAACTAATGAAAAACTGTTTTTT. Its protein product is CASSPHPTNEKLFF.

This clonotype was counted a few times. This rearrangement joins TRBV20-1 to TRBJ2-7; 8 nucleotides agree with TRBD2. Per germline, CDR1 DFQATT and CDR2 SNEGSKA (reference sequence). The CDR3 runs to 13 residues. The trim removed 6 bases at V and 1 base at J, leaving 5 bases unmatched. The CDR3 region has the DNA TGCAGTGCCACCACTAGCGGATCCTACGAGCAGTACTTC. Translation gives CSATTSGSYEQYF.